This is a list of T cell receptor beta chains from one sample in a study of cytomegalovirus exposure and HLA in healthy donors. Using immunoSEQ multiplex PCR, the repertoire was profiled, and TCRdb retains in-frame clones only, with some absent. There are 150,000 to 180,000 clones in the sample; roughly 80% occur only once, and roughly 7.1% lies in the top ten. Material: PBMCs. These receptors were collected from a man in his thirties or forties in good health and CMV-seropositive. Each CDR3 is given with its conserved first and last residue. D genes are given only for firm matches. A clone size is listed for some rows: how often the clone was seen (once, few, many), or a class if it is expanded.

v_call,d_call,clone_size,j_call,cdr3_aa,cdr3_nt
TRBV7-9,NA,NA,TRBJ1-2,CAYSGESFYGYTF,TGTGCCTACTCGGGGGAGAGCTTCTATGGCTACACCTTC
TRBV28,TRBD1,NA,TRBJ2-2,CASASAGGGTGELFF,TGTGCCAGCGCTTCGGCAGGGGGCGGAACCGGGGAGCTGTTTTTT
TRBV6-5,TRBD2,once,TRBJ2-5,CASAPSGETQYF,TGTGCCAGCGCCCCTAGCGGAGAGACCCAGTACTTC
TRBV4-1,TRBD2,NA,TRBJ2-2,CASSRGSGRDTGELFF,TGCGCCAGCAGCAGGGGGAGCGGGAGGGACACCGGGGAGCTGTTTTTT
TRBV11-2,TRBD1,NA,TRBJ2-1,CASSFGQGPYNEQFF,TGTGCCAGCAGCTTCGGACAGGGGCCCTACAATGAGCAGTTCTTC
TRBV30,NA,few,TRBJ1-5,CAWSVRGRYQPQHF,TGTGCCTGGAGTGTAAGGGGTCGATATCAGCCCCAGCATTTT
TRBV18,NA,once,TRBJ1-5,CASSRYDQPQHF,TGTGCCAGCTCGCGGTATGATCAGCCCCAGCATTTT
TRBV9,TRBD2,NA,TRBJ2-3,CASSSSGRTDTQYF,TGTGCCAGCAGTTCTAGCGGGAGAACAGATACGCAGTATTTT
TRBV5-1,NA,NA,TRBJ2-6,CASSLEGQGKTGANVLTF,TGCGCCAGCAGCTTGGAGGGCCAGGGGAAGACTGGGGCCAACGTCCTGACTTTC
TRBV27,TRBD2,few,TRBJ2-1,CASSLGLAGVHEQFF,TGTGCCAGCAGTTTAGGGCTAGCGGGGGTGCATGAGCAGTTCTTC
TRBV7-3,NA,NA,TRBJ1-1,CASRKGLSDTEAFF,TGTGCCAGCAGGAAGGGGTTATCGGACACTGAAGCTTTCTTT
TRBV9,NA,NA,TRBJ1-2,CASSARGRDYGYTF,TGTGCCAGCAGCGCTCGGGGAAGAGACTATGGCTACACCTTC
TRBV10-3,NA,NA,TRBJ2-5,CAINAGLRKETQYF,TGTGCCATCAACGCGGGACTTAGAAAAGAGACCCAGTACTTC
TRBV7-9,NA,NA,TRBJ2-3,CASSTQRPDTQYF,TGTGCCAGCAGCACCCAGAGGCCAGATACGCAGTATTTT
TRBV7-2,NA,NA,TRBJ1-2,CASSQLLYDPGGGYTF,TGTGCCAGCAGCCAACTTTTATACGACCCGGGGGGTGGCTACACCTTC
TRBV10-1,TRBD1,NA,TRBJ1-1,CASSEAGGTEAFF,TGCGCCAGCAGTGAGGCAGGGGGGACTGAAGCTTTCTTT
TRBV7-3,TRBD2,NA,TRBJ2-5,CASSGVVLAGVETQYF,TGTGCCAGCAGCGGCGTGGTACTAGCGGGGGTGGAGACCCAGTACTTC
TRBV7-9,NA,NA,TRBJ1-1,CASSLPQETEAFF,TGTGCCAGCAGCTTACCACAGGAGACAGAAGCTTTCTTT
TRBV28,NA,NA,TRBJ2-5,CASSPLRGVEETQYF,TGTGCCAGCAGTCCACTCCGCGGAGTTGAAGAGACCCAGTACTTC
TRBV2,NA,once,TRBJ2-7,CASMTVRSYEQYF,TGTGCCAGCATGACAGTCCGATCTTACGAGCAGTACTTC
TRBV2,NA,NA,TRBJ2-2,CASSWTEPDTGELFF,TGTGCCAGCAGTTGGACTGAGCCGGACACCGGGGAGCTGTTTTTT
TRBV4-1,TRBD2,NA,TRBJ2-7,CASSSPGGSAYEQYF,TGCGCCAGCAGCTCCCCGGGAGGGTCGGCCTACGAGCAGTACTTC
TRBV5-1,NA,NA,TRBJ2-1,CASSLQGALNEQFF,TGCGCCAGCAGCTTGCAGGGTGCCCTCAATGAGCAGTTCTTC
TRBV7-3,TRBD1,NA,TRBJ2-7,CASSLSTPGQGESEQYF,TGTGCCAGCAGCTTAAGCACCCCGGGACAGGGGGAAAGCGAGCAGTACTTC
TRBV4-2,TRBD1,NA,TRBJ1-6,CASSAQGRDSPLHF,TGTGCCAGCAGCGCACAGGGGCGCGATTCACCCCTCCACTTT
TRBV9,TRBD1,NA,TRBJ2-7,CASSQKSWDREQYF,TGTGCCAGCAGCCAAAAAAGTTGGGACAGGGAGCAGTACTTC
TRBV7-3,TRBD2,NA,TRBJ2-7,CASSLTSGDEQYF,TGTGCCAGCAGCTTAACTAGCGGGGACGAGCAGTACTTC
TRBV27,TRBD1,few,TRBJ1-6,CASSLSADRGNSPLHF,TGTGCCAGCAGTTTATCGGCGGACAGGGGTAATTCACCCCTCCACTTT
TRBV9,NA,NA,TRBJ2-1,CASSPSWEMGPYNEQFF,TGTGCCAGCAGCCCAAGCTGGGAGATGGGCCCCTACAATGAGCAGTTCTTC